This TCR beta chain was identified during a study of control samples from healthy donors and cancer patients. Sequenced by immunoSEQ multiplex PCR; TCRdb stores in-frame clones only, minus some. The repertoire has about 140,000 clones, about 91% of them found once; the top ten carry about 3%. The V end was cut by 5 bases, the J end by 0 bases, with 16 bases between. The length of the CDR3 is 16 residues. Germline V gives CDR1 SGHAT, CDR2 FQNNGV. Sequenced: blood. The chain employs TRBV11-2 and TRBJ1-1; tentatively, D is TRBD1 (5 bases). This receptor was identified in a man aged 30-40 years in good health. The CDR3 is CASSPWGGGMNTEAFF. The CDR3, as DNA: TGTGCCAGCAGCCCTTGGGGGGGTGGTATGAACACTGAAGCTTTCTTT.